This TCR beta chain was captured in a study of graft-versus-host responses after intestinal transplantation. In the study overall: All of the recipients had induction that used anti-thymocyte globulin, then tacrolimus and steroids for around 3 years.

Germline assignment: CDR1 SGDLS and CDR2 YYNGEE. The CDR3 is 17 amino acids. V gave up 2 bases and J gave up 9 bases; unmatched junction bases: 14. In regard to this clone: The sample holds other DNA sequences that translate to the same CDR3.

Both intraepithelial and lamina propria lymphocytes were released by processing graft tissue. Data came from immunoSEQ multiplex PCR; TCRdb stores just in-frame clones and leaves some out. Among 3,000 to 4,000 clones listed, 65% to 90% were seen once. The rearrangement joins TRBV9 to TRBJ2-1; 10 bases map to TRBD2. This clonotype was sampled from a human patient who received an intestinal transplant, so some T cells may come from the graft donor. The sample consisted of ileum tissue, taken 662 days after intestinal transplant. CDR3 DNA sequence: TGTGCCAGCAGCGTGCGGGGAGCGGGGGGGCCTTTCAGTGAGCAGTTCTTC. Translation: CASSVRGAGGPFSEQFF.